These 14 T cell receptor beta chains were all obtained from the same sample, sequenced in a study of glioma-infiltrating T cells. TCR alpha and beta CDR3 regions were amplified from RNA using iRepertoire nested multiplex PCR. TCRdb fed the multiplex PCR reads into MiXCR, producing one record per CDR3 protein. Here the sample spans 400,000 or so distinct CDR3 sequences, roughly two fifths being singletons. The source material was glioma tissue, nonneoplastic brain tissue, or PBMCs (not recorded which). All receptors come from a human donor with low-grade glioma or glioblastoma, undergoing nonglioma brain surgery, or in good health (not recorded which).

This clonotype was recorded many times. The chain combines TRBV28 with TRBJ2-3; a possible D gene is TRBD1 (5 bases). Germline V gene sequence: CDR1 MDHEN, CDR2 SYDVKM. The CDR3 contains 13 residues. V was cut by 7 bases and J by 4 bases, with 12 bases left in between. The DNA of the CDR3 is TGTGCCAGCATTAATAGGGGCTCAGATACGCAGTATTTT. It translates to CASINRGSDTQYF.

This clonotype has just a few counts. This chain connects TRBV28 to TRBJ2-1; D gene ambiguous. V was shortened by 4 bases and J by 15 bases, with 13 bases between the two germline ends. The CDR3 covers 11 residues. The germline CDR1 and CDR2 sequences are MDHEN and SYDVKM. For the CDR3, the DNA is TGTGCCAGCAGTTACGGACCTTGGGGGTTCTTC. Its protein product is CASSYGPWGFF.

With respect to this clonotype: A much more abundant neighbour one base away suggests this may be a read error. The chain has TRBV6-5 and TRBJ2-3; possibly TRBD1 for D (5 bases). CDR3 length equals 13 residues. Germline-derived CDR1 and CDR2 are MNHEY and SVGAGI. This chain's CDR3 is CASSYQGADRQYF. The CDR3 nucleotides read TGTGCCAGCAGTTACCAGGGCGCAGATAGGCAGTATTTT.

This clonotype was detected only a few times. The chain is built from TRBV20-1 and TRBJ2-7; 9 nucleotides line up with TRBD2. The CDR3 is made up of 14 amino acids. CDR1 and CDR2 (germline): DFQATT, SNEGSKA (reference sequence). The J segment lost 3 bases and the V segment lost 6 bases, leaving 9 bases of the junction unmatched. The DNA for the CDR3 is TGCAGTGCGGTTAGCGGGAGTGTCTTCTACGAGCAGTACTTC. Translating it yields CSAVSGSVFYEQYF.

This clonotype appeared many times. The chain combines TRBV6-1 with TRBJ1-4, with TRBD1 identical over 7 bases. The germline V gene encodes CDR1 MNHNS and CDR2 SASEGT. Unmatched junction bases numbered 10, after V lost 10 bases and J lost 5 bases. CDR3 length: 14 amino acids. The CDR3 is CATCTGTENEKLFF. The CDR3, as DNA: TGTGCCACCTGCACCGGGACAGAGAATGAAAAACTGTTTTTT.

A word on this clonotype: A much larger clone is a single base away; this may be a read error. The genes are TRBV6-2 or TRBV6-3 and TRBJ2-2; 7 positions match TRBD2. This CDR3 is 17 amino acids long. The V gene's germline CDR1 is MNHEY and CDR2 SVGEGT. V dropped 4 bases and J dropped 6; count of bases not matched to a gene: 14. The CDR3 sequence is CASSSLSGLSTAGELFF. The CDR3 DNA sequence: TGTGCCAGCAGTTCGCTTAGCGGGCTCTCCACGGCCGGGGAGCTGTTTTTT.

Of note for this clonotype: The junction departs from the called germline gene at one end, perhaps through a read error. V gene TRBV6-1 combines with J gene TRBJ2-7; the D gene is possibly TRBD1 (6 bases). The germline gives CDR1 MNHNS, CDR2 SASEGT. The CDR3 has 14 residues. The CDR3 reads CTSTPQGSSYEQYF. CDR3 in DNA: TGTACCAGCACACCACAGGGCAGCTCCTACGAGCAGTACTTC.

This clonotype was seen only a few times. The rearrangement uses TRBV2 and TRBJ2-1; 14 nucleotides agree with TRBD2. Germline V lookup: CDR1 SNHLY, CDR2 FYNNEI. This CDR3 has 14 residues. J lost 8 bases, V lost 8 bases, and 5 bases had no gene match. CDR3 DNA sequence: TGTGCCAGCGCCGGGACTAGCGGGAGCTATGAGCAGTTCTTC. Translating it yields CASAGTSGSYEQFF.

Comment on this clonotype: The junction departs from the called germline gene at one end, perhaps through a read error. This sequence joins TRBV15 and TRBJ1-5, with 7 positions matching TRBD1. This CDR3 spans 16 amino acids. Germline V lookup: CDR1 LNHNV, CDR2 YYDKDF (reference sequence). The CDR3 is CATSRAVGQSNQTQHF. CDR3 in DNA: TGTGCCACCAGCAGAGCCGTGGGACAGAGCAATCAGACCCAGCATTTT.

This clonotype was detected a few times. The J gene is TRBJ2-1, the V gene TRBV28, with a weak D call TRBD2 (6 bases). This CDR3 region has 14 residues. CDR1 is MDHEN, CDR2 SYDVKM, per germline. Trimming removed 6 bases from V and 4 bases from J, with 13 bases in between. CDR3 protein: CASSPSGTYNEQFF. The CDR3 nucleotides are TGTGCCAGCAGCCCATCCGGGACTTACAATGAGCAGTTCTTC.

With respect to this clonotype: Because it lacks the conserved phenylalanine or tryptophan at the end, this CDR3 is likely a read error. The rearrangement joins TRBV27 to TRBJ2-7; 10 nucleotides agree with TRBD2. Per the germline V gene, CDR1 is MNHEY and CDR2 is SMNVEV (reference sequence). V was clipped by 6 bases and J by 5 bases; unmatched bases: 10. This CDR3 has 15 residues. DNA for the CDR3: TGTGCCAGCAGAGAGATAGCGGGAGGATCCCACGAGCAGTACTCC. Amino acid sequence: CASREIAGGSHEQYS.

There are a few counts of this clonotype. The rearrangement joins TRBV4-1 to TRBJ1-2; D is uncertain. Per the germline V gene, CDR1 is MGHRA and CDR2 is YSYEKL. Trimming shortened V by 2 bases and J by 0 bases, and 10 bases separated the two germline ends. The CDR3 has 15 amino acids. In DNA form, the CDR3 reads TGCGCCAGCAGCCAAATTGACACAGCTAACTATGGCTACACCTTC. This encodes CASSQIDTANYGYTF.

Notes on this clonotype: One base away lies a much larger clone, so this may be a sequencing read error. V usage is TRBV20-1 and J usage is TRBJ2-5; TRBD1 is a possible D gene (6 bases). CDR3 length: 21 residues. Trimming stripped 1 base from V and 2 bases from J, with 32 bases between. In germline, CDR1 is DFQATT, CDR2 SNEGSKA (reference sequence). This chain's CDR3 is CSARALGRDILDSLTQETQYF. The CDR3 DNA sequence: TGCAGTGCTAGAGCCTTAGGACGGGACATCTTAGACTCACTCACACAAGAGACCCAGTACTTC.

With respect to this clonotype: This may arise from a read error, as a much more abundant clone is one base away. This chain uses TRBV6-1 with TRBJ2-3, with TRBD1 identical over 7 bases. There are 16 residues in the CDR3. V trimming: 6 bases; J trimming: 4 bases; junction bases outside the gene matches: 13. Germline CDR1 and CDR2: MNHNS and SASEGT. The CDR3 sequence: CASSPRQGWIADTQYF. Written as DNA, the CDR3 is TGTGCCAGCAGCCCCCGACAGGGATGGATAGCAGATACGCAGTATTTT.